These 28 T cell receptor beta chains originate from one sample sequenced in a study of blood T cell repertoires in COVID-19. The data were produced by immunoSEQ multiplex PCR, yet TCRdb's version contains in-frame clones alone and is incomplete. The table lists roughly 340,000 clones, about 90% of them singletons. Sequences were obtained from peripheral blood. The source of these receptors is a woman between 45 and 60 years old with COVID-19, enrolled during active disease.

The V call is TRBV12-3 or TRBV12-4, the J call TRBJ2-1, with no clear D. V gave up 6 bases and J gave up 5 bases, with 8 bases separating them. The CDR3 has 12 residues. The CDR3 here is CASSPGHNEQFF. CDR3 nucleotide sequence: TGTGCCAGCAGCCCCGGTCACAATGAGCAGTTCTTC.

The rearrangement uses TRBV18 and TRBJ2-7, with D maybe TRBD1 (5 bases). Germline V CDR1 and CDR2: KGHSH, LQKENI. This CDR3 region has 13 residues. Trimming left V 6 bases short and J 5 bases short, with 14 bases between. CDR3 loop: CASSAGQGHEQYF. The CDR3 nucleotides read TGTGCCAGCTCCGCTGGCCAGGGCCACGAGCAGTACTTC.

This rearrangement joins TRBV18 to TRBJ2-3, with a possible D match to TRBD2 (6 bases). V shed 6 bases and J shed 4 bases, with 8 bases lying between them. Looked up from germline, CDR1 is KGHSH and CDR2 is LQKENI. CDR3 size: 12 residues. The CDR3 nucleotides are TGTGCCAGCTCCCCGGGGGCAGATACGCAGTATTTT. This encodes CASSPGADTQYF.

Regarding this clone: Other nucleotide sequences in the sample specify the same CDR3. This chain uses TRBV18 with TRBJ2-2, with TRBD2 identical over 11 bases. CDR1 is KGHSH, CDR2 LQKENI, per germline. V lost 2 bases, J lost 5 bases, and 4 bases stayed unmatched. The CDR3 is made up of 16 amino acids. CDR3 sequence: CASSPTLAGGTGELFF. The CDR3 region has the DNA TGTGCCAGCTCACCAACCCTAGCGGGAGGAACCGGGGAGCTGTTTTTT.

This clone occurred once. J is TRBJ1-5 and V is TRBV5-6, with D maybe TRBD1 (5 bases). From germline, CDR1 is SGHDT and CDR2 YYEEEE. Trimming took off 2 bases at V and 5 bases at J, with 8 bases between the two ends. The CDR3 contains 13 residues. DNA of the CDR3: TGTGCCAGCAGCTTTCAGGGTTATCAGCCCCAGCATTTT. Protein product: CASSFQGYQPQHF.

The rearrangement joins TRBV6-5 to TRBJ1-4; 9 bases line up with TRBD1. This CDR3 has 15 amino acids. Germline-derived CDR1 and CDR2 are MNHEY and SVGAGI. After removal of 7 bases from V and 5 bases from J, the junction contained 8 bases not matched to a gene. The CDR3, as DNA: TGTGCCAGCACCGGACAGGGGAGTCCCAATGAAAAACTGTTTTTT. Amino acid sequence: CASTGQGSPNEKLFF.

The chain combines TRBV7-2 with TRBJ2-7; the D gene is possibly TRBD2 (7 bases). The CDR3 extends over 17 amino acids. The ends were cut back, 4 bases at V and 2 bases at J, with 21 bases in the middle. CDR1 SGHTA and CDR2 FQGNSA come from the germline V gene. In DNA form, the CDR3 reads TGTGCCAGCAGCTACCCCGGGGGCGGGAGTTCCACCTACGAGCAGTACTTC. This gives the protein CASSYPGGGSSTYEQYF.

This rearrangement joins TRBV5-1 to TRBJ1-1; TRBD1 might be the D (6 bases). Germline V CDR1 and CDR2: SGHRS, YFSETQ. The CDR3 is 15 amino acids. Between the trimmed V and J ends, which lost 4 bases and 2 bases, there was a span of 15 bases. The CDR3 sequence is CASSPPRGTNTEAFF. Here the CDR3 DNA reads TGCGCCAGCAGCCCCCCGAGGGGGACAAACACTGAAGCTTTCTTT.

The V gene is TRBV19, the J gene TRBJ1-2; weak D call: TRBD1 (5 bases). The CDR3 covers 16 residues. Trimming pared 1 base from V and 2 bases from J, leaving 14 bases between. CDR1 is LNHDA, CDR2 SQIVND, per germline (reference sequence). The CDR3 region is CASSIGSAGSNYGYTF. The CDR3 DNA sequence: TGTGCCAGTAGTATAGGTTCGGCAGGGTCAAACTATGGCTACACCTTC.

The chain combines TRBV11-1 with TRBJ1-1; D might be TRBD1 (6 bases). V was pared by 6 bases and J by 2 bases, with 16 bases between. The V gene's germline CDR1 is SGHAT and CDR2 FQDESV (reference sequence). CDR3 length: 15 residues. The DNA for the CDR3 is TGTGCCAGCAGGCCTTCAGGGGTCCTCAACACTGAAGCTTTCTTT. Translated: CASRPSGVLNTEAFF.

The rearrangement links TRBV29-1 to TRBJ1-2; 9 nucleotides align to TRBD1. V gave up 2 bases and J gave up 2 bases; unmatched junction bases: 6. The CDR3 covers 15 residues. Germline V gives CDR1 SQVTM, CDR2 ANQGSEA. CDR3 amino acids: CSVELRTGENYGYTF. The CDR3 DNA is TGCAGCGTTGAACTCCGGACAGGGGAGAACTATGGCTACACCTTC.

The rearrangement joins TRBV27 to TRBJ2-7; D not resolved. CDR3 size: 14 residues. The V end lost 7 bases, the J end lost 3 bases, and 16 bases lay between the germline ends. The germline V gene encodes CDR1 MNHEY and CDR2 SMNVEV (reference sequence). This CDR3 is CASKMNSGFYEQYF. DNA of the CDR3: TGTGCCAGCAAGATGAACAGTGGATTCTACGAGCAGTACTTC.

The chain carries TRBV9 and TRBJ1-4, with 9 bases aligning to TRBD1. Trimming cost V 3 bases and J 8 bases; bases outside gene matches: 11. The germline V gene encodes CDR1 SGDLS and CDR2 YYNGEE. This CDR3 contains 16 residues. Written as DNA, the CDR3 is TGTGCCAGCAGCGCAAATACCGGGACAGGGCCCGAAAAACTGTTTTTT. This codes for CASSANTGTGPEKLFF.

The chain links TRBV11-2 to TRBJ1-5, with unresolved D. V was shortened by 5 bases and J by 0 bases, with 5 bases between the two germline ends. The CDR3 is made up of 13 amino acids. Germline V CDR1 and CDR2: SGHAT, FQNNGV. CDR3 residues: CASSLSSNQPQHF. The CDR3 nucleotides read TGTGCCAGCAGCCTTAGTAGCAATCAGCCCCAGCATTTT.

This sequence joins TRBV7-6 and TRBJ2-1; TRBD2 matches 12 bases. The germline V gene has CDR1 SGHVS and CDR2 FNYEAQ. J gave up 3 bases and V 5 bases, and 5 bases lay outside the gene matches. The CDR3 loop spans 16 amino acids. CDR3 residues: CASSPGLAGNYNEQFF. CDR3 in DNA: TGTGCCAGCAGCCCTGGACTAGCGGGGAACTACAATGAGCAGTTCTTC.

This sequence joins TRBV2 and TRBJ1-4; D unclear. The CDR3 consists of 14 residues. Trimming removed 2 bases from V and 7 bases from J, with 11 bases in between. The germline CDR1 and CDR2 sequences are SNHLY and FYNNEI. CDR3 DNA: TGTGCCAGCAGTGAATTTTTAGTCTTTGAAAAACTGTTTTTT. Translating gives CASSEFLVFEKLFF.

This clone was seen just once. The chain combines TRBV18 with TRBJ1-1; D unresolved. Germline-derived CDR1 and CDR2 are KGHSH and LQKENI. This CDR3 is 14 amino acids long. Trimming removed 4 bases from V and 0 bases from J, with 9 bases in between. CDR3 in amino acids: CASSQHRLNTEAFF. The DNA of the CDR3 is TGTGCCAGCTCACAACACAGACTGAACACTGAAGCTTTCTTT.

CDR3 amino acids: CASSIRDPGEYNEQFF. The CDR3 bases are TGTGCCAGTAGTATCCGGGACCCAGGGGAATACAATGAGCAGTTCTTC. The V and J genes are TRBV19 and TRBJ2-1; TRBD1 is a possible D gene (6 bases). This CDR3 has 16 residues. CDR1 is LNHDA, CDR2 SQIVND, per germline (reference sequence). With 3 bases removed from V and 4 bases from J, the gap between germline ends came to 16 bases.

V is TRBV6-5 and J is TRBJ1-1; D is possibly TRBD1 (5 bases). CDR1 and CDR2 (germline): MNHEY, SVGAGI. Trimming pared 5 bases from V and 8 bases from J, leaving 21 bases between. The CDR3 loop spans 15 amino acids. The CDR3 sequence is CASSPVDGGKTEAFF. The DNA of the CDR3 is TGTGCCAGCAGTCCTGTAGACGGGGGGAAAACAGAAGCTTTCTTT.

The chain links TRBV4-1 to TRBJ2-5; no clear D gene. V was clipped by 8 bases and J by 1 base, with 14 bases between them. The CDR3 has 14 residues. The germline V gene encodes CDR1 MGHRA and CDR2 YSYEKL. CDR3: CASAKEMRQETQYF. The CDR3 coding sequence is TGCGCCAGCGCCAAGGAGATGCGCCAAGAGACCCAGTACTTC.

The rearrangement joins TRBV27 to TRBJ1-2; D is unclear. There are 15 residues in the CDR3. The germline V gene encodes CDR1 MNHEY and CDR2 SMNVEV (reference sequence). Trimming cost V 3 bases and J 4 bases, with 15 bases left between them. The CDR3 DNA is TGTGCCAGCAGTTTGCGGGTTACAGACATCTATGGCTACACCTTC. It yields the protein CASSLRVTDIYGYTF.

This clone has only one observation. The chain joins TRBV19 to TRBJ1-5, with a possible D match to TRBD1 (5 bases). Germline CDR1 reads LNHDA; CDR2 reads SQIVND (reference sequence). This CDR3 has 14 amino acids. Trimming took 3 bases from V and 7 from J, leaving 13 bases between them. CDR3 amino acids: CASSISSGWQPQHF. In nucleotides, the CDR3 is TGTGCCAGTAGTATTTCGTCAGGGTGGCAGCCCCAGCATTTT.

The rearrangement links TRBV5-6 to TRBJ1-5; D call uncertain. V gave up 3 bases and J gave up 2 bases, with 15 bases separating them. This CDR3 is built from 16 residues. Per the germline V gene, CDR1 is SGHDT and CDR2 is YYEEEE. The CDR3 region has the DNA TGTGCCAGCAGCTCCCCTATTCCGTACCGCAATCAGCCCCAGCATTTT. It codes for CASSSPIPYRNQPQHF.

CDR3 sequence (DNA): TGTGCCAGCAGTTTAGGGACAGGGGCTGACACTGAAGCTTTCTTT. Amino acids: CASSLGTGADTEAFF. This chain joins TRBV27 and TRBJ1-1; TRBD1 matches at 10 bases. CDR1 is MNHEY and CDR2 is SMNVEV in the germline V gene (reference sequence). CDR3 length: 15 residues. Trimming cost V 2 bases and J 3 bases; bases outside gene matches: 3.

The J gene is TRBJ2-7, the V gene TRBV2, with a weak D call TRBD1 (5 bases). Germline assignment: CDR1 SNHLY and CDR2 FYNNEI. This CDR3 has 12 residues. Trimming pared 6 bases from V and 1 base from J, leaving 7 bases between. DNA of the CDR3: TGTGCCAGCAGGTCAGGGTCCTACGAGCAGTACTTC. Its protein is CASRSGSYEQYF.

The V gene is TRBV13, the J gene TRBJ1-1; D gene unclear. V was cut by 5 bases and J by 7 bases, with 8 bases left in between. This CDR3 has 11 residues. Germline V gene data show CDR1 as PRHDT and CDR2 as FYEKMQ (reference sequence). Here the CDR3 reads CASSPQVEAFF. Written as DNA, the CDR3 is TGTGCCAGCAGCCCGCAGGTTGAAGCTTTCTTT.

The CDR3 sequence is CASSLAGAGYEQYF. Here the CDR3 DNA reads TGTGCCAGCTCACTAGCGGGAGCGGGCTACGAGCAGTACTTC. This sequence joins TRBV18 and TRBJ2-7; 9 positions match TRBD2. Looked up from germline, CDR1 is KGHSH and CDR2 is LQKENI. This CDR3 region has 14 residues. The V gene end was trimmed by 4 bases and the J gene end by 3 bases; junction bases not matched to a gene: 4.

The rearrangement uses TRBV12-3 or TRBV12-4 and TRBJ2-2; 7 bases match TRBD1. J was trimmed by 14 bases and V by 5 bases; bases with no gene match: 5. CDR3 length: 11 residues. CDR3 loop: CASSLDRRLFF. The CDR3 DNA reads as TGTGCCAGCAGTCTGGACAGGAGACTGTTTTTT.